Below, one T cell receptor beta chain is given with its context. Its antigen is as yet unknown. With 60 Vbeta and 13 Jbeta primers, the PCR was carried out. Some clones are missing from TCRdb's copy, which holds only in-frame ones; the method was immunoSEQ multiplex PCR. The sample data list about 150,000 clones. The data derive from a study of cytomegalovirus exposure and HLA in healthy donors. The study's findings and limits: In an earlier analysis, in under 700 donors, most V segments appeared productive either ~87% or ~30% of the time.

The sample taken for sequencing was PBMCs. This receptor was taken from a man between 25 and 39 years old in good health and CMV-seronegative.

DNA of the CDR3: TGTGCCAGCAGCGACAGGGGGGAGACCCAGTACTTC. As protein: CASSDRGETQYF. This chain links TRBV25-1 with TRBJ2-5; 9 positions agree with TRBD1. The CDR3 runs 12 residues. The germline gives CDR1 MGHDK, CDR2 SYGVNS. Losses at the gene ends were 6 bases for V and 5 bases for J; bases not matched to a gene: 1.